The TCR beta chain described here comes from a study of T cells after yellow fever vaccination. TCRdb redid the calling of the 5' RACE reads with MiXCR, one entry per CDR3 protein. The sample includes under 700,000 distinct CDR3 sequences, 17% of them seen just once. V was pared by 2 bases and J by 5 bases, with 9 bases between. Germline CDR1 reads SQVTM; CDR2 reads ANQGSEA. The CDR3 extends over 13 amino acids. This clonotype was counted a few times. Sequenced here: PBMCs, sampled 5 to 6 days after the first yellow fever vaccination. This sequence originates from a man between 18 and 35 years old who received the YFV17D yellow fever vaccine. The rearrangement links TRBV29-1 to TRBJ2-2; no clear D. CDR3 nucleotide sequence: TGCAGCGTTGAATCAATGTCGACCGGGGAGCTGTTTTTT. Its protein product is CSVESMSTGELFF.